The TCR beta chain under discussion was sequenced for a study of shared clonotypes between healthy human individuals. Study-wide results and caveats: Sorted-subset sequencing, rarefaction showed, was incomplete despite large depth. Clonotype sharing levels among donors were expected to vary with sequencing depth.

V lost 2 bases and J lost 6; bases outside the gene matches: 8. This CDR3 contains 16 residues. CDR1 is MGHDK and CDR2 is SYGVNS in the germline V gene. Profiling relied on immunoSEQ multiplex PCR, and the TCRdb table lists in-frame clones only, not all of them. Of approximately 980,000 clones in the sample, more than 75% were seen once. Worth noting for this clone: What it binds is not known.

Sequencing input: memory CD4+ T cells sorted from blood. The sample's subset: CD45RA-negative fraction. The TCR was taken from a man between 18 and 35 years old in good health. The rearrangement links TRBV25-1 to TRBJ1-5; the match to TRBD1 covers 9 bases. CDR3 sequence (DNA): TGTGCCAGCAGTGAAGGGGGGACAGGGTGGTCTCAGCCCCAGCATTTT. It yields the protein CASSEGGTGWSQPQHF.